Here is one T cell receptor (beta chain) with its context. There is no known antigen for this receptor. No base quality values were provided; no much bigger clone lies one nucleotide off. This entry is derived from a study of blood T cell repertoires in COVID-19 (dated by TCRdb to the early 2020s). Looking at the study overall: The collaborator samples originated in the United States, Italy and Spain and spanned the acute and convalescent phases of COVID-19. The material from the prospective study consisted of cDNA or gDNA derived from T cells, B-cell-depleted T cells, or PBMCs. The dataset comprised deeply sampled blood TCRbeta repertoires from subjects exposed to, actively infected with, or recovered from COVID-19. The repertoires were released in a freely available public database meant as a resource for research on the immune response to SARS-CoV-2. Samples came from the ongoing ImmuneRACE study (first 160 participants) plus 1,254 subjects from 6 global collaborators. Nearly every sample came with metadata listing a de-identified subject ID, COVID-19 status, age in years and sex. Where HLA class I and class II types were available, the types were taken from metadata supplied by the sample provider, not from assay-based typing.

TCRbeta CDR3 regions were amplified from genomic DNA by means of the immunoSEQ Assay, a bias-controlled multiplex PCR. The authors' analysis ran thus. Within the assay, amplification of reference gene primers was used to estimate how many nucleated cells each sample contained. To quantify the absolute abundance of each unique TCRbeta CDR3 rearrangement, sequence reads were collapsed and filtered. For each sample, productive Simpson clonality was calculated as the square root of Simpson's diversity index over productive rearrangements. The table comes from immuneACCESS by way of TCRdb, which keeps in-frame sequences with V and J called. Part of the clones is missing from these tables; in studies checked, under half for an unresolved V gene and the rest for unknown reasons. That table furnishes V, J and clone size, whereas the DNA furnished D and trimming. The sample profile shows about 84,000 clones; 75% to 85% of them were found once. The leading ten clones occupy 25% to 30% of the sample.

The collaborating institutions used their own protocols to collect whole blood in K2EDTA tubes. For TCRbeta analysis, collaborator samples were shipped as frozen whole blood, as isolated PBMCs, or as DNA extracted from either sample type. The research as a whole found: The amount of clinical and demographic metadata varied by source and participant and was provided uncurated.

Material: peripheral blood. This clonotype was obtained from a woman of 80 years or more with acute or convalescent COVID-19.

The base sequence is TGTGCCAGCTCTCCGGGACAGGGGATAAGATCACCCCTCCACTTT. Its protein is CASSPGQGIRSPLHF. The chain employs TRBV18 and TRBJ1-6; 10 bases in the middle match TRBD1. V ends up 6 bases short and J 10 bases short, with an unmatched junction base count of 9. The CDR3 holds 15 amino acids from the cysteine to the phenylalanine. The CDR3 DNA has 45 bases and is translated from base 1. The germline V gene sets CDR1 to KGHSH and CDR2 to LQKENI.